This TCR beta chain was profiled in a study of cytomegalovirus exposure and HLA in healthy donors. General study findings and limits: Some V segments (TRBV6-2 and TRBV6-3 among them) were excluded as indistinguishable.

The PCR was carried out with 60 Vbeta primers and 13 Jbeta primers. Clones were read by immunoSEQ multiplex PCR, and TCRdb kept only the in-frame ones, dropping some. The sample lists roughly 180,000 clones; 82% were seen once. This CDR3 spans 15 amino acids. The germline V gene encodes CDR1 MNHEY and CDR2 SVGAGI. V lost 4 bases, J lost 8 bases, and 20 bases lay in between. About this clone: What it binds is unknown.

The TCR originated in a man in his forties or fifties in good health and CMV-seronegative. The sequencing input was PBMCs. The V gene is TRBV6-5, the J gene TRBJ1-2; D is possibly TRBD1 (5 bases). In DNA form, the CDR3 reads TGTGCCAGCAGTTCCATAGCAGGGCCCCAGGAGGGCTACACCTTC. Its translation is CASSSIAGPQEGYTF.